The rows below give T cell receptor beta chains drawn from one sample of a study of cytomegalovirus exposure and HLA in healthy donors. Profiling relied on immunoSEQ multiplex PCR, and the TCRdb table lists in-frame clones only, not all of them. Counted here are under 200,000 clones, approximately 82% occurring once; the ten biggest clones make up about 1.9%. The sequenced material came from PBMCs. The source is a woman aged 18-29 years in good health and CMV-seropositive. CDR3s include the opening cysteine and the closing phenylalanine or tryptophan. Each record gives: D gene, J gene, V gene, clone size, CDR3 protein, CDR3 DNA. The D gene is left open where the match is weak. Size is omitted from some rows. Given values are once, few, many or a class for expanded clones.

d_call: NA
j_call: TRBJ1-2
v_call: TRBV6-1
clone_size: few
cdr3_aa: CASRPRTHYGYTF
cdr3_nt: TGTGCCAGCAGACCTCGGACACACTATGGCTACACCTTC

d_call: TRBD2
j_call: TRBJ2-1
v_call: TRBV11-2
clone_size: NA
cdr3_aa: CASSLDDFTNGGVGGEQFF
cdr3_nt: TGTGCCAGCAGCTTAGACGACTTTACAAACGGGGGGGTAGGGGGTGAGCAGTTCTTC

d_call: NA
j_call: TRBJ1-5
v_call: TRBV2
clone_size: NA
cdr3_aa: CASSPERSLGQPQHF
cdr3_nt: TGTGCCAGCAGCCCTGAGCGCAGTCTTGGGCAGCCCCAGCATTTT

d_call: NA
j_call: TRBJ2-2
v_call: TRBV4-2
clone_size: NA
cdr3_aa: CASSQDRGGDTGELFF
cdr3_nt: TGTGCCAGCAGCCAAGATAGAGGGGGGGACACCGGGGAGCTGTTTTTT

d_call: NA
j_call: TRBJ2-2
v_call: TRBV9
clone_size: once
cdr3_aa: CASSVGPPTGMGTGELFF
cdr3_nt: TGTGCCAGCAGCGTAGGGCCTCCCACAGGGATGGGAACCGGGGAGCTGTTTTTT

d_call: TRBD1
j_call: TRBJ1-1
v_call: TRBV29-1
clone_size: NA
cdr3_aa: CSVGWELGTASPEAFF
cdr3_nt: TGCAGCGTTGGATGGGAATTAGGGACAGCAAGCCCCGAAGCTTTCTTT

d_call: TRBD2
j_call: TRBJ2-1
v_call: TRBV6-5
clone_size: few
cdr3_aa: CASSLLAGGGLEQFF
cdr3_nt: TGTGCCAGCAGTTTATTAGCGGGGGGGGGTTTGGAGCAGTTCTTC

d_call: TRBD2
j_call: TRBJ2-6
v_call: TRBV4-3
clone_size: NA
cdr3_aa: CASSPRLAGKGSGANGLTF
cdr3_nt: TGCGCCAGCAGCCCAAGACTAGCGGGTAAGGGCTCTGGGGCCAACGGCCTGACTTTC

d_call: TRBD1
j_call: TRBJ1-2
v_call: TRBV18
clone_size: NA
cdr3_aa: CASSPDLDRSHGYTF
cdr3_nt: TGTGCCAGCTCACCAGATCTGGACAGGTCACATGGCTACACCTTC

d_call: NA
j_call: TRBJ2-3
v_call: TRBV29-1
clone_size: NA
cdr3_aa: CSVEDLQGVGTDTQYF
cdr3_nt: TGCAGCGTTGAAGATCTTCAAGGGGTTGGGACAGATACGCAGTATTTT

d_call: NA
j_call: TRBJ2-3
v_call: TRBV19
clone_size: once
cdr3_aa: CASRGGTDTDTQYF
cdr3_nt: TGTGCCAGTAGAGGGGGGACAGATACAGATACGCAGTATTTT

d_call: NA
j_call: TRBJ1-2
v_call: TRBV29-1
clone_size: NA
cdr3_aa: CSVEAAGLAYGYTF
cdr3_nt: TGCAGCGTTGAAGCGGCAGGGCTGGCCTATGGCTACACCTTC

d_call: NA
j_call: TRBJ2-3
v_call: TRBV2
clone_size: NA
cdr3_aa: CASSSNWGGRADTQYF
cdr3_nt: TGTGCCAGCAGCTCCAATTGGGGGGGGCGGGCAGATACGCAGTATTTT

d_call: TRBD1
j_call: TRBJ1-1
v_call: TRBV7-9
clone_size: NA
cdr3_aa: CASSLFFQGRGDTEAFF
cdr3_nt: TGTGCCAGCAGCTTATTTTTTCAGGGCAGGGGGGACACTGAAGCTTTCTTT

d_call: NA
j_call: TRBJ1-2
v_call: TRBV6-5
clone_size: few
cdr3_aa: CASSYSGFGYTF
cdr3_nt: TGTGCCAGCAGTTACTCGGGCTTCGGCTACACCTTC

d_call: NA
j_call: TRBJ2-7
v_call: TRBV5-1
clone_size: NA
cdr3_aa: CASRRSYEQYF
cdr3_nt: TGCGCCAGCAGGAGATCCTACGAGCAGTACTTC

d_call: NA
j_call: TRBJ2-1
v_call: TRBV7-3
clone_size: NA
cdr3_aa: CASSLEGGEVDEQFF
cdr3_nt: TGTGCCAGCAGCTTAGAGGGGGGGGAGGTAGATGAGCAGTTCTTC

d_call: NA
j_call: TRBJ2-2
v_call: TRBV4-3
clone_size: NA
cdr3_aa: CASSPGQMNTGELFF
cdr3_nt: TGCGCCAGCAGCCCCGGACAGATGAACACCGGGGAGCTGTTTTTT

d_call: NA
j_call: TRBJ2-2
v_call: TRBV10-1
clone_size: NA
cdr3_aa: CASSEGGSGTGELFF
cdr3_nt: TGCGCCAGCAGTGAGGGGGGGTCGGGCACCGGGGAGCTGTTTTTT

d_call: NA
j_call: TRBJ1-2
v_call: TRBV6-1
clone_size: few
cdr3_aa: CASSEVADSNYGYTF
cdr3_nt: TGTGCCAGCAGTGAAGTTGCTGACAGTAACTATGGCTACACCTTC

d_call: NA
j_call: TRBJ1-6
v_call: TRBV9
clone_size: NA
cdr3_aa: CASSVDHRSYNSPLHF
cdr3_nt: TGTGCCAGCAGCGTAGATCACAGGTCCTATAATTCACCCCTCCACTTT

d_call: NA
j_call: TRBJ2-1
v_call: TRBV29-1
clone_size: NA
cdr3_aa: CSVEARGSYNEQFF
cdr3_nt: TGCAGCGTTGAAGCACGGGGATCCTACAATGAGCAGTTCTTC

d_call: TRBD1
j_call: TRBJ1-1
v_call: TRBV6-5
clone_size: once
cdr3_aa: CASRPGGPMNTEAFF
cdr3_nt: TGTGCCAGCAGGCCAGGGGGCCCCATGAACACTGAAGCTTTCTTT

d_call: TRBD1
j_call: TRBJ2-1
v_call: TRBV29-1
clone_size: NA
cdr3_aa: CSVTPGQGAGEQFF
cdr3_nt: TGCAGCGTAACTCCGGGACAGGGGGCTGGGGAGCAGTTCTTC

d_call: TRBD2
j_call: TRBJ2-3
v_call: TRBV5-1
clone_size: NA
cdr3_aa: CASSLALAGVDTQYF
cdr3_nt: TGCGCCAGCAGCTTGGCACTAGCGGGGGTAGATACGCAGTATTTT

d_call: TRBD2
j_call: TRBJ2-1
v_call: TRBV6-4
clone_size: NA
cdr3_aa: CASSGLAGGNEQFF
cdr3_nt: TGTGCCAGCAGTGGACTAGCGGGGGGGAACGAGCAGTTCTTC

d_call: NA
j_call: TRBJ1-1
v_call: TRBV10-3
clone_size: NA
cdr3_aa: CAISESTGEAFF
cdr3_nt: TGTGCCATCAGTGAGTCAACAGGTGAAGCTTTCTTT

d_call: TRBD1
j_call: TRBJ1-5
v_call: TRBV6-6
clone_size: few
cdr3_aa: CASRDREGRNQPQHF
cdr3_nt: TGTGCCAGCAGGGACAGGGAGGGACGAAATCAGCCCCAGCATTTT

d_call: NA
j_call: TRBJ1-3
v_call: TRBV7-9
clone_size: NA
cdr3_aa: CASSPRSLPLNTIYF
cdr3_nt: TGTGCCAGCAGCCCCCGGTCCCTTCCCTTAAACACCATATATTTT

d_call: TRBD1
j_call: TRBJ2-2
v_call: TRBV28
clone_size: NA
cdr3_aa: CASRLTGVNTGELFF
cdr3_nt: TGTGCCAGCAGACTAACAGGGGTGAACACCGGGGAGCTGTTTTTT

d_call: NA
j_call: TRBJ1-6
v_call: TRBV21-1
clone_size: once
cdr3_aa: CASRHRESNSPLHF
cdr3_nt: TGTGCCAGCAGGCACAGGGAGAGCAATTCACCCCTCCACTTT

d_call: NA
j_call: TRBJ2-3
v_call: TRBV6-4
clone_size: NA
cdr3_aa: CASSEEGGATDTQYF
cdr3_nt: TGTGCCAGCAGTGAGGAAGGGGGGGCAACAGATACGCAGTATTTT

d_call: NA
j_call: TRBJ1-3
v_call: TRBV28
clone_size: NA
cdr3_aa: CASRLDGDLGNTIYF
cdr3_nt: TGTGCCAGCAGACTCGACGGGGATCTCGGAAACACCATATATTTT

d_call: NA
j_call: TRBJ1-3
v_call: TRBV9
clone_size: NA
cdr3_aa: CASSVVGGSGNTIYF
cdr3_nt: TGTGCCAGCAGCGTAGTTGGAGGCTCTGGAAACACTATATATTTT

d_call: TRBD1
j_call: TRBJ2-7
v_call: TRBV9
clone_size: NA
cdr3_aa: CASSPRDRYSVSHEQYF
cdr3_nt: TGTGCCAGCAGCCCCCGGGACAGGTATTCCGTCTCTCACGAGCAGTACTTC

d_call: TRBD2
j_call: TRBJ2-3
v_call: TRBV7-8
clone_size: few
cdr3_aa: CASSRPRTRGDTQYF
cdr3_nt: TGTGCCAGCAGCCGGCCGAGGACTAGAGGTGATACGCAGTATTTT

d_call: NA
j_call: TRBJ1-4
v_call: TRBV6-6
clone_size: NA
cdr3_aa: CASRSDHRENEKLFF
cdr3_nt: TGTGCCAGCAGGTCAGACCACAGGGAGAATGAAAAACTGTTTTTT

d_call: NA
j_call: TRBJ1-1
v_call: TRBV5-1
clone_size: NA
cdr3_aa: CASSFGGGYTEAFF
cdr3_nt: TGCGCCAGCAGTTTTGGGGGCGGGTACACTGAAGCTTTCTTT

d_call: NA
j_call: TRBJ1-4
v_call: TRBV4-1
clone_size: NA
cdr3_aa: CASSQLFGQGRGKLFF
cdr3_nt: TGCGCCAGCAGCCAACTTTTTGGGCAGGGTAGGGGAAAACTGTTTTTT

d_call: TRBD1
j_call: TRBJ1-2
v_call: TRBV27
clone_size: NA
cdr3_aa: CASSYDRAGYGYTF
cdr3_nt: TGTGCCAGCAGCTACGACAGGGCGGGATATGGCTACACCTTC

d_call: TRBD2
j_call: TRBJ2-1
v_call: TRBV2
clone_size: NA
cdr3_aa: CASRPGLAGGYEQFF
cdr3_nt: TGTGCCAGCAGACCCGGACTAGCGGGGGGGTATGAGCAGTTCTTC

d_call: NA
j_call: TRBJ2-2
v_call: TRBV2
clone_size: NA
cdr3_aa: CASSELQGNTGELFF
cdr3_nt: TGTGCCAGCAGTGAATTACAGGGGAACACCGGGGAGCTGTTTTTT

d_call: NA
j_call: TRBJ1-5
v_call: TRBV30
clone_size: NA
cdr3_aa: CAWSEDSRANQPQHF
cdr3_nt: TGTGCCTGGAGTGAGGACAGTCGTGCTAATCAGCCCCAGCATTTT

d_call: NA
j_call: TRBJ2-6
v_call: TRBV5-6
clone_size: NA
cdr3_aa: CASTTRGRSGANVLTF
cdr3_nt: TGTGCCAGCACCACCAGGGGCCGCTCTGGGGCCAACGTCCTGACTTTC

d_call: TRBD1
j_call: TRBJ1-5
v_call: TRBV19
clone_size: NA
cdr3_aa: CASSKGAGGFSNQPQHF
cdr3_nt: TGTGCCAGTAGTAAGGGGGCAGGGGGCTTTAGCAATCAGCCCCAGCATTTT

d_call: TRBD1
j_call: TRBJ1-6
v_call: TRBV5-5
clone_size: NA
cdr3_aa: CASRAGQGYSPLHF
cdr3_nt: TGTGCCAGCAGAGCGGGACAGGGGTACTCACCCCTCCACTTT

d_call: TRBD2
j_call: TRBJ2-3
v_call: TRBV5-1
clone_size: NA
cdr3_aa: CASSSVPGLAGDTQYF
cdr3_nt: TGCGCCAGCAGCTCGGTACCGGGACTAGCGGGGGATACGCAGTATTTT

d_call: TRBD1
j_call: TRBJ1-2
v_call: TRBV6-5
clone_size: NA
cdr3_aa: CASSYQGQGNYGYTF
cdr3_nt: TGTGCCAGCAGTTACCAGGGACAGGGGAACTATGGCTACACCTTC

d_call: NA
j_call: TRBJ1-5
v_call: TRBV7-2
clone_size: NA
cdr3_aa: CASTARGGNQPQHF
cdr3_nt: TGTGCCAGCACCGCGCGGGGTGGCAATCAGCCCCAGCATTTT

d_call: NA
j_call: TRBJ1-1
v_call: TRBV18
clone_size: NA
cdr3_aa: CASSPPSGYTEAFF
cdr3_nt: TGTGCCAGCTCACCCCCGTCCGGTTACACTGAAGCTTTCTTT

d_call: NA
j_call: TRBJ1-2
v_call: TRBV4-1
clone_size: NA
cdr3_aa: CASSQPTRTNGYTF
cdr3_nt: TGCGCCAGCAGCCAACCAACACGGACTAATGGCTACACCTTC

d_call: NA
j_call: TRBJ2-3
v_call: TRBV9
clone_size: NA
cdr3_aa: CASSLRGSYTDTQYF
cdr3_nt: TGTGCCAGCAGCCTACGGGGGAGCTACACAGATACGCAGTATTTT

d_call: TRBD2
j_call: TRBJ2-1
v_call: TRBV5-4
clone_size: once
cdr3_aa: CASSSGTSGEQFF
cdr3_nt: TGTGCCAGCAGCTCAGGGACTAGCGGTGAGCAGTTCTTC

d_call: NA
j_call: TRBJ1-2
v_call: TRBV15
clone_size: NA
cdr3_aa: CATSRDRRERYTF
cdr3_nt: TGTGCCACCAGCAGAGATCGGAGGGAACGGTACACCTTC

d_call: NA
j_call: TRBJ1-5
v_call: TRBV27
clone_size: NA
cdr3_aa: CASSPFIEYQPQHF
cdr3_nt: TGTGCCAGCAGTCCTTTCATAGAATATCAGCCCCAGCATTTT

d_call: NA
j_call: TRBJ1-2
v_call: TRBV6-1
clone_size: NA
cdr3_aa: CASMPQVTGGYGYTF
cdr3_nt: TGTGCCAGCATGCCCCAAGTAACGGGGGGCTATGGCTACACCTTC

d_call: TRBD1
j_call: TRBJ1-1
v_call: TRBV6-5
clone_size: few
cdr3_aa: CASGARGLRDTEAFF
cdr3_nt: TGTGCCAGCGGTGCGAGGGGGCTAAGGGACACTGAAGCTTTCTTT

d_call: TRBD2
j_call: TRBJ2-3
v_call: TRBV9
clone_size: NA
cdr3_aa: CASSVSGGADTQYF
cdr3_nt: TGTGCCAGCAGCGTAAGCGGGGGGGCAGATACGCAGTATTTT

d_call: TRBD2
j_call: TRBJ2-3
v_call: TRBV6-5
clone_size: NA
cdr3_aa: CASSFAPGGGADTQYF
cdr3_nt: TGTGCCAGCAGTTTCGCACCCGGGGGGGGTGCAGATACGCAGTATTTT